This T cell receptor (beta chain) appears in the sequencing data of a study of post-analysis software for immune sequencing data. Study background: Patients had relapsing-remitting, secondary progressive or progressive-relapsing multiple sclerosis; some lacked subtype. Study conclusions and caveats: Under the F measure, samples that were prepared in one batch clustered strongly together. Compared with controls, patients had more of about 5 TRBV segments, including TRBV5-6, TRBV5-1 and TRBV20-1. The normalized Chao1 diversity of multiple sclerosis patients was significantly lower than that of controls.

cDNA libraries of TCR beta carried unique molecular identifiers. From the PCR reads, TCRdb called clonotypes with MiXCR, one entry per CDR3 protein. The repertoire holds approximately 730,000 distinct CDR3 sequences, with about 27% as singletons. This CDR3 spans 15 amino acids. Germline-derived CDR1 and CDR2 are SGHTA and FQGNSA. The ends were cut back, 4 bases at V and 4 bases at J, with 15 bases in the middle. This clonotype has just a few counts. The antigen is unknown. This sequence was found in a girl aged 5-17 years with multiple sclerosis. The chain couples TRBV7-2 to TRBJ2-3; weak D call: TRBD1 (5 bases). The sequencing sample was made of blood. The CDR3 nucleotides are TGTGCCAGCAGCTCCACCGGTGGGGCCCCAGATACGCAGTATTTT. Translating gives CASSSTGGAPDTQYF.